Listed below are T cell receptor beta chains from one sample, sequenced in a study of cytomegalovirus exposure and HLA in healthy donors. TCRdb keeps only in-frame clones here, not all; method: immunoSEQ multiplex PCR. This sample has about 150,000 clones, with 85% found just once. The sample comprised PBMCs. All receptors derive from a woman between 18 and 29 years old in good health and CMV-seronegative. Each CDR3 is given with its conserved first and last residue. A D gene is named only where the DNA matches it firmly.

TGTGCCTGGAGTGGACAGGGTACGCCCTACTATGGCTACACCTTC	CAWSGQGTPYYGYTF	TRBV30	TRBJ1-2	TRBD1
TGTGCCAGCAGTTTTCAGGGGATCGAGGCTTTCTTT	CASSFQGIEAFF	TRBV28	TRBJ1-1	.
TGTGCCAGCAGTTTATCGATCGGGACTAGCGGGGGGGGGCAGTACTTC	CASSLSIGTSGGGQYF	TRBV28	TRBJ2-7	TRBD2
TGTGCCAGCAGCGTAGTGGGCGGGAGGGACAACAATGAGCAGTTCTTC	CASSVVGGRDNNEQFF	TRBV9	TRBJ2-1	TRBD2
TGTGCCTGGAGTGCCGGGACAGGCTTCTACTCTGGAAACACCATATATTTT	CAWSAGTGFYSGNTIYF	TRBV30	TRBJ1-3	TRBD1
TGTGCCAGCAGCTCCACAGGCACCCGGCCCCAGCATTTT	CASSSTGTRPQHF	TRBV9	TRBJ1-5	.
TGTGCCAGCTCACCAAACCCCTACAATTCACCCCTCCACTTT	CASSPNPYNSPLHF	TRBV18	TRBJ1-6	.
TGTGCCAGCAGCCCCGCGGGAGGGCAGGGTGGCTACACCTTC	CASSPAGGQGGYTF	TRBV6-5	TRBJ1-2	.
TGCGCCAGCAGTCGCTCCTCAAGACCGGGACAGGGGGCGAGTGAAGAGACCCAGTACTTC	CASSRSSRPGQGASEETQYF	TRBV10-1	TRBJ2-5	TRBD1
TGTGCCAGCAGCTGGGGTAGCGGGAGGGCAACGCGAGAGACCCAGTACTTC	CASSWGSGRATRETQYF	TRBV7-9	TRBJ2-5	TRBD2
TGTGCCAGCAGCTTGAGCGTCCCCGACTCTGGAAACACCATATATTTT	CASSLSVPDSGNTIYF	TRBV7-2	TRBJ1-3	.
TGTGCCAGCAGTTACTCTAGTCGAGACACTGAAGCTTTCTTT	CASSYSSRDTEAFF	TRBV6-6	TRBJ1-1	.
TGTGCCAGCAGCGACGAGCAGTACTTC	CASSDEQYF	TRBV28	TRBJ2-7	.
TGTGCCAGCAGCCCGGGACTAGCGAACACCGGGGAGCTGTTTTTT	CASSPGLANTGELFF	TRBV5-4	TRBJ2-2	TRBD2
TGTGCCAGCAGTTTAATCCAGGGCGGGGGAGATACGCAGTATTTT	CASSLIQGGGDTQYF	TRBV27	TRBJ2-3	TRBD2
TGTGCCAGCAGTGAAGGTTGGGAGTGGGGGGATCAGCCCCAGCATTTT	CASSEGWEWGDQPQHF	TRBV6-1	TRBJ1-5	.